This TCR beta chain was documented in a study of CXCR3-negative and CXCR3-positive naive CD8 T cells. This CDR3 is 15 amino acids long. Per germline, CDR1 SNHLY and CDR2 FYNNEI. TRB cDNA libraries were made by UMI-labeled 5' RACE. TCRdb reanalyzed the 5' RACE reads, giving one entry per CDR3 protein sequence and no DNA. The sample's table shows more than 65,000 distinct CDR3 sequences. Material: naive CXCR3- CD8+ T cells from blood. Subset of the sample: CD45RO-CCR7+CD27+CD95- naive CD8+ T cells lacking CXCR3 (TNR3-). The V gene is TRBV2, the J gene TRBJ1-1; without DNA, the TCRdb call of TRBD1 cannot be checked. This TCR was sampled from a human donor in good health. Some clones in this sample may be carry-over from other donors' samples. The CDR3 is CASSEMAGGNTEAFF.